These 24 T cell receptor beta chains originate from one sample sequenced in a study of T cells in women clearing cervical HPV infection. Method: immunoSEQ multiplex PCR; TCRdb's copy keeps in-frame clones and lacks some. This table lists tens of thousands of clones. Sequencing was performed on blood buffy coat. These receptors were collected from a woman aged 18-69 years with a cervical HPV16 infection that either progressed to CIN3+ or cleared (not recorded which).

A word on this clone: Read data end 3 residues before the CDR3 end; the end is taken from the germline J gene. The rearrangement joins TRBV19 to TRBJ1-1; D gene uncertain. This CDR3 has 16 residues. The germline V gene encodes CDR1 LNHDA and CDR2 SQIVND (reference sequence). V dropped 4 bases and J dropped 0 bases, with 15 bases sitting between them. CDR3 DNA, as far as it was read: TGTGCCAGTAGTACCCCAGTTGGAGGGTTGAACACTGAA. Its protein product is CASSTPVGGLNTE. The entire CDR3 reads CASSTPVGGLNTEAFF.

On this clone itself: The read finishes 3 residues shy of the CDR3 end, and the germline J gene is used to complete it. This rearrangement joins TRBV7-2 to TRBJ1-1, with 9 bases that match TRBD1. The CDR3 is 15 residues long. V dropped 3 bases and J dropped 5; count of bases not matched to a gene: 7. From germline, CDR1 is SGHTA and CDR2 FQGNSA. The CDR3 DNA, read in part, is TGTGCCAGCAGCTTCTTCGGACAGGGGAGGACTGAA. Encoded protein: CASSFFGQGRTE. The full CDR3 sequence reads CASSFFGQGRTEAFF. The full variable domain, with the rest looked up from reference TRBV7-2 and TRBJ1-1, is GAGVSQSPSNKVTEKGKDVELRCDPISGHTALYWYRQSLGQGLEFLIYFQGNSAPDKSGLPSDRFSAERTGGSVSTLTIQRTQQEDSAVYLCASSFFGQGRTEAFFGQGTRLTVV.

With respect to this clone: The read comes to an end 3 residues before the CDR3 does, leaving the germline J gene to fill in the end. V and J are TRBV7-2 and TRBJ2-7; no clear D. The CDR3 consists of 13 residues. Trimming stripped 5 bases from V and 5 bases from J, with 13 bases between. Per the germline V gene, CDR1 is SGHTA and CDR2 is FQGNSA. The CDR3 loop reads CASSLGQSDEQYF. The covered CDR3 bases are TGTGCCAGCAGCCTAGGGCAAAGCGACGAG.

Note on this clone: The read halts 3 residues ahead of the CDR3 end, with the missing end drawn from the germline J gene. The chain couples TRBV29-1 to TRBJ2-5, with a tentative D call TRBD2 (5 bases). Germline V CDR1 and CDR2: SQVTM, ANQGSEA. The V and J ends lost 4 bases and 2 bases respectively, with 14 bases between them. This CDR3 spans 14 amino acids. Incomplete CDR3 DNA: TGCAGCGTTGGGCTAGCCTTATTACAAGAGACC. As protein: CSVGLALLQET. The CDR3 as a whole reads CSVGLALLQETQYF.

Concerning this clone itself: The observed sequence ends 3 residues before the CDR3 terminus, with the missing tail filled in from the germline J gene. The J gene is TRBJ2-7, the V gene TRBV12-3 or TRBV12-4, with 7 bases matching TRBD2. Trimming took 8 bases from V and 6 from J; bases not matched to a gene: 13. CDR3 length equals 14 residues. Incomplete CDR3 DNA: TGTGCCAGCTCCCCCCAGGGACTACCCGGCGAG. Its protein product is CASSPQGLPGE. The CDR3, in full, reads CASSPQGLPGEQYF.

Note on this clone: The CDR3 end is not reached by the read, which stops 3 residues before it; the germline J gene fills it in. The chain uses TRBV6-1 and TRBJ1-2; weak D call: TRBD1 (6 bases). Germline-derived CDR1 and CDR2 are MNHNS and SASEGT. The CDR3 runs to 15 residues. The CDR3 sequence is CASSDDSRGFNVYTF. The DNA read from the CDR3 is TGTGCCAGCAGTGACGACTCCAGGGGATTCAATGTC.

As regards this clone: With the read ending 3 residues before the CDR3 end, the germline J gene is used to fill in that end. This chain uses TRBV20-1 with TRBJ1-2, with 8 bases fitting TRBD1. CDR1 and CDR2 from the germline V gene are DFQATT and SNEGSKA (reference sequence). The CDR3 runs to 15 residues. The CDR3 here is CSARDRAGGALGYTF. CDR3 DNA, as far as it was read: TGCAGTGCTAGAGATAGGGCAGGGGGCGCGCTGGGC.

With regard to this clone: Coverage ceases 3 residues before the CDR3 finishes, and the germline J gene fills in the end. V usage is TRBV7-9 and J usage is TRBJ2-7, with 14 positions matching TRBD2. V was clipped by 5 bases and J by 3 bases; unmatched bases: 0. The CDR3 is 14 residues long. Germline V gene data show CDR1 as SEHNR and CDR2 as FQNEAQ (reference sequence). The sequenced CDR3 bases are TGTGCCAGCAGCGGACTAGCGGGGGGCTACGAG. This sequence encodes CASSGLAGGYE. The full CDR3 sequence reads CASSGLAGGYEQYF.

As concerns this clone: The read stops 3 residues short of the end of the CDR3; the missing end is completed from the germline J gene. This chain connects TRBV19 to TRBJ2-2; D is unresolved. Germline V gene lookup returns CDR1 LNHDA and CDR2 SQIVND (reference sequence). V was cut by 7 bases and J by 6 bases, with 18 bases left in between. The CDR3 runs to 15 residues. This CDR3 reads CASTLTSEHPGELFF. CDR3 bases read: TGTGCCAGTACCTTAACCTCCGAACACCCCGGGGAG.

The sequenced CDR3 bases are TGTGCCAGCAGCCGAGAGGGGTTTCAGCCC. It encodes CASSREGFQP. The CDR3 in its entirety is CASSREGFQPQHF. The V call is TRBV6-2 or TRBV6-3, the J call TRBJ1-5; D is perhaps TRBD1 (5 bases). The read comes to an end 3 residues before the CDR3 does, leaving the germline J gene to fill in the end. Trimming removed 6 bases from V and 6 bases from J, with 12 bases in between. CDR1 is MNHEY, CDR2 SVGEGT, per germline. CDR3 length: 13 amino acids.

As to this clone: The read falls 3 residues short of the CDR3 end, and the missing part is taken from the germline J gene. This rearrangement joins TRBV19 to TRBJ1-2; D may be TRBD1 (5 bases). Per the germline V gene, CDR1 is LNHDA and CDR2 is SQIVND (reference sequence). V was clipped by 10 bases and J by 4 bases, with 10 bases between them. The CDR3 runs 11 residues. The sequenced part of the CDR3 DNA is TGTGCCACCCAGGGCAGCTATGGC. Residues: CATQGSYG. The whole CDR3 protein reads CATQGSYGYTF.

For this clone: The read halts 3 residues ahead of the CDR3 end, with the missing end drawn from the germline J gene. The chain carries TRBV7-9 and TRBJ1-1; a possible D gene is TRBD1 (6 bases). V shed 4 bases and J shed 6 bases, with 12 bases lying between them. The CDR3 sequence is 13 residues long. CDR1 and CDR2 from the germline V gene are SEHNR and FQNEAQ (reference sequence). This CDR3 is CASSSGVSAEAFF. The CDR3 DNA, read in part, is TGTGCCAGCAGCTCAGGGGTGTCGGCTGAA.

About this clone itself: From the germline J gene comes the end of the CDR3, since the read stops 3 residues before it. The sample carries other DNA sequences with the same CDR3. The chain uses TRBV6-4 and TRBJ1-3; no clear D gene. Per the germline V gene, CDR1 is MRHNA and CDR2 is SNTAGT. V dropped 2 bases and J dropped 0 bases, with 14 bases sitting between them. CDR3 length equals 17 residues. Partial CDR3 DNA: TGTGCCAGCAGTGACCGCGCCTATGCCGACTCTGGAAACACC. Protein: CASSDRAYADSGNT. The whole CDR3 is CASSDRAYADSGNTIYF.

Note on this clone: The read gets to within 3 residues of the CDR3 end, and the germline J gene fills in the rest. V gene TRBV18 combines with J gene TRBJ2-7, with TRBD1 as a possible D gene (6 bases). Germline CDR1 reads KGHSH; CDR2 reads LQKENI. V was cut by 2 bases and J by 0 bases, with 14 bases left in between. This CDR3 comprises 16 residues. This CDR3 reads CASSPGLRTVSYEQYF. The sequenced part of the CDR3 DNA is TGTGCCAGCTCACCAGGATTACGGACAGTCTCCTACGAG.

With respect to this clone: The read finishes 3 residues shy of the CDR3 end, and the germline J gene is used to complete it. This sequence joins TRBV18 and TRBJ2-1, with TRBD1 matching over 9 bases. The CDR3 extends over 15 amino acids. The germline gives CDR1 KGHSH, CDR2 LQKENI. After removal of 2 bases from V and 7 bases from J, the junction contained 6 bases not matched to a gene. The sequenced part of the CDR3 DNA is TGTGCCAGCTCACCATCGACAGGGGGTTTTAATGAG. Its translation: CASSPSTGGFNE. The entire CDR3 reads CASSPSTGGFNEQFF.

CDR3: CASSLTSGGAYNEQFF. The part of the CDR3 DNA that was read is TGTGCCAGCAGTTTAACTAGCGGGGGGGCCTACAATGAG. This chain links TRBV6-2 or TRBV6-3 with TRBJ2-1, with 13 bases lining up with TRBD2. The sequenced fragment ends 3 residues before the CDR3 boundary, so the rest is inferred from the germline J gene. The CDR3 totals 16 residues. Per germline, CDR1 MNHEY and CDR2 SVGEGT. V lost 4 bases to trimming and J lost 2 bases; unmatched junction nucleotides: 2.

Of note for this clone: The read ends 3 residues before the CDR3 terminus; that terminus is restored from the germline J gene. This chain links TRBV9 with TRBJ1-5, with 8 positions matching TRBD1. The V segment lost 4 bases and the J segment 6 bases; nucleotides outside the gene matches: 6. CDR3 size: 14 residues. Germline-derived CDR1 and CDR2 are SGDLS and YYNGEE. The CDR3 here is CASSSGQGSQPQHF. The CDR3 bases that were read are TGTGCCAGCAGCTCCGGACAGGGAAGTCAGCCC.

In the case of this clone: The read finishes 3 residues shy of the CDR3 end, and the germline J gene is used to complete it. The chain joins TRBV20-1 to TRBJ1-2, with a possible D match to TRBD1 (6 bases). From germline, CDR1 is DFQATT and CDR2 SNEGSKA (reference sequence). Trimming cost V 6 bases and J 4 bases, with 12 bases left between them. The CDR3 is made up of 12 amino acids. The CDR3 loop is CSAPRDIYGYTF. The covered CDR3 bases are TGCAGTGCCCCCCGGGACATCTATGGC.

On this clone: The CDR3 is cut off 3 residues early in the read; its end comes from the germline J gene. The chain carries TRBV11-2 and TRBJ1-5, with D uncertain. Germline V CDR1 and CDR2: SGHAT, FQNNGV. The CDR3 totals 13 residues. V shed 2 bases and J shed 3 bases, with 5 bases lying between them. The CDR3 bases that were read are TGTGCCAGCAGCTTACGGTTCAATCAGCCC. This encodes CASSLRFNQP. The complete CDR3 protein is CASSLRFNQPQHF.

Remarks on this clone: The sequence runs out 3 residues before the end of the CDR3; the remainder is reconstructed from the germline J gene. The rearrangement links TRBV15 to TRBJ1-6; D gene ambiguous. With 7 bases removed from V and 4 bases from J, the gap between germline ends came to 14 bases. Looked up from germline, CDR1 is LNHNV and CDR2 is YYDKDF (reference sequence). This CDR3 has 15 residues. The sequenced CDR3 bases are TGTGCCACCACCCTGGGAGCGGGATATAATTCACCC. It encodes CATTLGAGYNSP. The full CDR3 sequence reads CATTLGAGYNSPLHF.

Comment on this clone: The read ends 3 residues shy of where the CDR3 ends; the end is completed using the germline J gene. This same CDR3 is encoded by further DNA sequences in the sample. The rearrangement uses TRBV6-2 or TRBV6-3 and TRBJ1-3; no definite D call. The V gene lost 3 bases and the J gene lost 2 bases, with 8 bases spanning the gap. CDR3 size: 14 residues. Looked up from germline, CDR1 is MNHEY and CDR2 is SVGEGT. The CDR3 here is CASSYGGTGNTIYF. The covered CDR3 bases are TGTGCCAGCAGTTATGGCGGAACTGGAAACACC.

A note on this clone: The read finishes 3 residues shy of the CDR3 end, and the germline J gene is used to complete it. The chain joins TRBV19 to TRBJ1-5; tentative D call: TRBD1 (6 bases). The CDR3 has 15 residues. Germline V lookup: CDR1 LNHDA, CDR2 SQIVND (reference sequence). Trimming shortened V by 4 bases and J by 0 bases, and 10 bases separated the two germline ends. The CDR3 here is CASSTTGYSNQPQHF. The CDR3 bases that were read are TGTGCCAGTAGTACTACAGGGTATAGCAATCAGCCC.

For this clone: The read comes to an end 3 residues before the CDR3 does, leaving the germline J gene to fill in the end. The chain couples TRBV12-3 or TRBV12-4 to TRBJ2-1; 9 bases line up with TRBD2. The CDR3 covers 16 residues. The ends lost 1 base at V and 7 bases at J; junction bases unmatched: 8. This CDR3 is CASSLEVGAGGNEQFF. CDR3 DNA (partial): TGTGCCAGCAGTTTAGAGGTGGGGGCGGGGGGGAATGAG.

As concerns this clone: The read terminates 3 residues before the CDR3 end, so the remaining end is supplied by the germline J gene. This sequence joins TRBV30 and TRBJ2-1, with D possibly matching TRBD1 (6 bases). From germline, CDR1 is GTSNPN and CDR2 SVGIG (reference sequence). V was pared by 2 bases and J by 3 bases, with 17 bases between. The CDR3 totals 16 residues. CDR3 in amino acids: CAWSKARGRFYNEQFF. CDR3 bases read: TGTGCCTGGAGTAAGGCAAGGGGGAGATTCTACAATGAG.